The 29 T cell receptor beta chains presented below share a single source sample, sequenced in a study of shared clonotypes between healthy human individuals. Only in-frame clones appear in the TCRdb table, and some are missing; sequencing was by immunoSEQ multiplex PCR. The sample shows more than 2 million clones, nearly 97% of them seen only once. The sample was naive CD4+ T cells sorted from blood. Subset given: CD45RA+ positively selected. These receptors were collected from a man between 18 and 35 years old in good health.

The chain recombines TRBV7-9 with TRBJ1-5, with 7 bases lining up with TRBD1. The V gene end was trimmed by 5 bases and the J gene end by 4 bases; junction bases not matched to a gene: 8. The CDR3 length is 15 residues. Germline V CDR1 and CDR2: SEHNR, FQNEAQ (reference sequence). The CDR3 here is CASSPTGSNNQPQHF. The CDR3 DNA follows: TGTGCCAGCAGCCCGACAGGGAGTAATAATCAGCCCCAGCATTTT.

The table lists this clone with a count of one. V and J are TRBV7-2 and TRBJ1-4; 9 bases line up with TRBD1. The germline CDR1 and CDR2 sequences are SGHTA and FQGNSA. V shed 3 bases, J shed 8 bases, and the junction held 7 bases outside the gene matches. The length of the CDR3 is 15 residues. The CDR3 DNA reads TGTGCCAGCAGCTTGGGGGACAGGGCTGGAGAAAAACTGTTTTTT. It specifies CASSLGDRAGEKLFF.

The chain combines TRBV27 with TRBJ2-2; tentative D call: TRBD1 (6 bases). V was pared by 5 bases and J by 6 bases, with 16 bases between. Germline-derived CDR1 and CDR2 are MNHEY and SMNVEV (reference sequence). There are 15 residues in the CDR3. CDR3: CASSLLNRASGELFF. DNA of the CDR3: TGTGCCAGCAGTCTACTTAACAGGGCATCCGGGGAGCTGTTTTTT.

This chain joins TRBV15 and TRBJ1-2; 12 bases map to TRBD1. CDR3 length: 15 residues. CDR1 LNHNV and CDR2 YYDKDF come from the germline V gene (reference sequence). Unmatched junction bases numbered 1, after V lost 3 bases and J lost 2 bases. The CDR3 sequence: CATSRGQGANYGYTF. In DNA, the CDR3 is TGTGCCACCAGCAGGGGACAGGGGGCGAACTATGGCTACACCTTC.

The chain joins TRBV11-2 to TRBJ2-1; perhaps D is TRBD1 or TRBD2 (5 bases each). V was cut by 0 bases and J by 5 bases, with 11 bases left in between. This CDR3 is 15 amino acids long. Germline CDR1 is SGHAT and CDR2 is FQNNGV. CDR3 DNA sequence: TGTGCCAGCAGCTTAGATGGGACCGCCGACAATGAGCAGTTCTTC. Protein: CASSLDGTADNEQFF.

The gene calls are TRBV6-5 and TRBJ2-7; TRBD1 aligns across 12 bases. V was clipped by 6 bases and J by 5 bases; unmatched bases: 8. There are 15 residues in the CDR3. Germline CDR1 and CDR2: MNHEY and SVGAGI. Here the CDR3 reads CASRTQGQGANEQYF. The CDR3 region has the DNA TGTGCCAGCAGAACCCAGGGACAGGGGGCGAACGAGCAGTACTTC.

The chain links TRBV19 to TRBJ1-1; weak D call: TRBD1 (5 bases). With 4 bases removed from V and 1 base from J, the gap between germline ends came to 16 bases. The CDR3 runs to 16 residues. Germline CDR1 is LNHDA and CDR2 is SQIVND (reference sequence). The CDR3 spells CASSNPTGLKNTEAFF. DNA for the CDR3: TGTGCCAGTAGTAACCCCACGGGGCTCAAGAACACTGAAGCTTTCTTT.

The chain uses TRBV11-2 and TRBJ2-3; perhaps TRBD2 as D (5 bases). Trimming shortened V by 0 bases and J by 5 bases, and 9 bases separated the two germline ends. The length of the CDR3 is 14 residues. The germline gives CDR1 SGHAT, CDR2 FQNNGV. CDR3 bases: TGTGCCAGCAGCTTAGATAGAGGGTTAGATACGCAGTATTTT. It yields the protein CASSLDRGLDTQYF.

This clone has a single count. The rearrangement uses TRBV2 and TRBJ2-1; 9 bases map to TRBD2. CDR1 and CDR2 from the germline V gene are SNHLY and FYNNEI. J lost 3 bases, V lost 5 bases, and 11 bases had no gene match. The CDR3 length is 17 residues. CDR3 nucleotides: TGTGCCAGCAGTCCCCGGGCGCAAGCGGGGGGCTACAATGAGCAGTTCTTC. It is translated as CASSPRAQAGGYNEQFF.

The V and J genes are TRBV7-2 and TRBJ2-7; D is undetermined. V gave up 1 base and J gave up 0 bases, with 7 bases separating them. CDR1 is SGHTA and CDR2 is FQGNSA in the germline V gene. The CDR3 totals 14 residues. The DNA for the CDR3 is TGTGCCAGCAGCTTAGTTCTGATCTCCTACGAGCAGTACTTC. Translated, it gives CASSLVLISYEQYF.

CDR3 residues: CAWTPSGQEKLFF. The CDR3 DNA is TGTGCCTGGACCCCCTCGGGGCAGGAAAAACTGTTTTTT. The rearrangement uses TRBV30 and TRBJ1-4; TRBD1 is a possible D gene (5 bases). Germline V lookup: CDR1 GTSNPN, CDR2 SVGIG (reference sequence). The CDR3 has 13 residues. The V gene lost 4 bases and the J gene lost 8 bases, with 14 bases spanning the gap.

The gene calls are TRBV5-1 and TRBJ2-6; 7 nucleotides match TRBD2. The V gene's germline CDR1 is SGHRS and CDR2 YFSETQ. The CDR3 runs 15 residues. The ends lost 4 bases at V and 1 base at J; junction bases unmatched: 2. The CDR3 coding sequence is TGCGCCAGCAGCCTAGCGGTATCTGGGGCCAACGTCCTGACTTTC. The encoded protein is CASSLAVSGANVLTF.

This chain links TRBV10-3 with TRBJ2-3; D assignment may be TRBD1 or TRBD2 (5 bases each). The CDR3 is 15 residues long. Germline V gene sequence: CDR1 ENHRY, CDR2 SYGVKD. Trimming shortened V by 2 bases and J by 2 bases, and 11 bases separated the two germline ends. The CDR3 DNA sequence: TGTGCCATCAGTGAGAAGAGGGACCCCACAGATACGCAGTATTTT. Amino acids: CAISEKRDPTDTQYF.

This clone was detected once. The chain employs TRBV9 and TRBJ1-5, with D possibly being TRBD1 (5 bases). Germline CDR1 SGDLS, CDR2 YYNGEE. With 5 bases removed from V and 3 bases from J, the gap between germline ends came to 9 bases. The CDR3 is 13 amino acids. CDR3 sequence (DNA): TGTGCCAGCAGTTCAGGGCCCAATCAGCCCCAGCATTTT. Translation: CASSSGPNQPQHF.

The chain links TRBV11-2 to TRBJ2-2, with D unresolved. V lost 7 bases and J 6 bases, leaving 9 bases between the germline ends. Germline CDR1 reads SGHAT; CDR2 reads FQNNGV. The CDR3 length is 12 residues. The CDR3 spells CASILGSGELFF. In DNA form, the CDR3 reads TGTGCCAGCATCCTAGGGTCCGGGGAGCTGTTTTTT.

About this clone itself: The sample carries other DNA sequences with the same CDR3. Written as DNA, the CDR3 is TGTGCCAGCAGCTTCGGGAACACAGATACGCAGTATTTT. Translated, it gives CASSFGNTDTQYF. The J gene is TRBJ2-3, the V gene TRBV11-3; perhaps TRBD2 as D (5 bases). CDR1 and CDR2 (germline): SGHNT, YENEEA. The germline V and J ends were trimmed by 3 bases and 2 bases, with 6 bases remaining between them. The CDR3 consists of 13 residues.

The gene calls are TRBV5-8 and TRBJ1-6; 9 bases map to TRBD1. The CDR3 has 15 residues. Germline loops: CDR1 SGHTS, CDR2 YDEGEE. J gave up 7 bases and V 4 bases, and 6 bases lay outside the gene matches. In nucleotides, the CDR3 is TGTGCCAGCAGCAGACGGGACAGGGTGAATTCACCCCTCCACTTT. Its protein product is CASSRRDRVNSPLHF.

This clone was picked up a small number of times. The genes are TRBV9 and TRBJ2-2; D uncertain. The V end was cut by 1 base, the J end by 1 base, with 11 bases between. Germline loops: CDR1 SGDLS, CDR2 YYNGEE. This CDR3 is 16 amino acids long. The CDR3 DNA reads as TGTGCCAGCAGCGTAAGCGCCGCCCTGAACACCGGGGAGCTGTTTTTT. Translating gives CASSVSAALNTGELFF.

The chain links TRBV18 to TRBJ2-2; TRBD1 agrees at 10 bases. Germline CDR1 KGHSH, CDR2 LQKENI. The CDR3 is 15 amino acids. V lost 5 bases, J lost 5 bases, and 5 bases stayed unmatched. CDR3 sequence reads: CASSSGQGGTGELFF. The CDR3, as DNA: TGTGCCAGCTCATCTGGACAGGGGGGAACCGGGGAGCTGTTTTTT.

J is TRBJ2-7 and V is TRBV28; 14 positions match TRBD2. Looked up from germline, CDR1 is MDHEN and CDR2 is SYDVKM. This CDR3 has 15 amino acids. Trimming took 7 bases from V and 7 from J; bases not matched to a gene: 9. CDR3 nucleotides: TGTGCCAGCAAGGCCGGGGGGACTAGCGGGGGAGAGCAGTACTTC. Encoded protein: CASKAGGTSGGEQYF.

Only one count was recorded for this clone. The chain combines TRBV10-3 with TRBJ2-1; 7 bases fit TRBD1. Germline lookup yields CDR1 ENHRY and CDR2 SYGVKD. The CDR3 spans 14 residues. J was trimmed by 8 bases and V by 6 bases; bases with no gene match: 10. The DNA for the CDR3 is TGTGCCATCAGCCTCGGACAGGACGGAGATGAGCAGTTCTTC. Protein: CAISLGQDGDEQFF.

A word on this clone: Other DNA sequences in this specimen translate into the identical CDR3. This sequence joins TRBV5-1 and TRBJ2-2, with 7 bases identical to TRBD1. This CDR3 spans 15 amino acids. CDR1 is SGHRS, CDR2 YFSETQ, per germline. Germline trimming cut 0 bases from V and 5 bases from J; bases unmatched to any gene: 4. CDR3 in DNA: TGCGCCAGCAGCTTGGAGGGGGCCGGAACCGGGGAGCTGTTTTTT. This sequence encodes CASSLEGAGTGELFF. Full variable domain (missing parts from reference TRBV5-1 and TRBJ2-2): KAGVTQTPRYLIKTRGQQVTLSCSPISGHRSVSWYQQTPGQGLQFLFEYFSETQRNKGNFPGRFSGRQFSNSRSEMNVSTLELGDSALYLCASSLEGAGTGELFFGEGSRLTVL.

V and J are TRBV2 and TRBJ1-6; D not certain. The V and J ends lost 1 base and 7 bases respectively, with 11 bases between them. The CDR3 sequence is 15 residues long. CDR1 is SNHLY, CDR2 FYNNEI, per germline. CDR3 DNA: TGTGCCAGCAGTGAAGTCCCGGGCGGGAATTCACCCCTCCACTTT. Encoded protein: CASSEVPGGNSPLHF. The full variable domain, in which reference TRBV2 and TRBJ1-6 provide the parts outside the CDR3, is EPEVTQTPSHQVTQMGQEVILRCVPISNHLYFYWYRQILGQKVEFLVSFYNNEISEKSEIFDDQFSVERPDGSNFTLKIRSTKLEDSAMYFCASSEVPGGNSPLHFGNGTRLTVT.

The V gene is TRBV7-2, the J gene TRBJ2-1, with TRBD2 matching 7 bases. This CDR3 is built from 16 residues. Germline CDR1 is SGHTA and CDR2 is FQGNSA. The V and J ends lost 5 bases and 3 bases, in that order; junction bases with no gene match: 10. The CDR3: CASSKIAGQIYNEQFF. Written as DNA, the CDR3 is TGTGCCAGCAGCAAGATAGCGGGCCAAATCTACAATGAGCAGTTCTTC.

Concerning this clone itself: The same CDR3 is also encoded by other DNA sequences in this sample. The chain carries TRBV28 and TRBJ1-1, with D perhaps matching TRBD1 (5 bases). Germline loops: CDR1 MDHEN, CDR2 SYDVKM. Trimming removed 6 bases at V and 0 bases at J, with 11 bases between. The length of the CDR3 is 14 residues. In DNA, the CDR3 is TGTGCCAGCAGCCCTCAGGGTTTGAACACTGAAGCTTTCTTT. It codes for CASSPQGLNTEAFF.

This chain links TRBV7-2 with TRBJ2-7, with 14 positions matching TRBD2. CDR1 is SGHTA and CDR2 is FQGNSA in the germline V gene. V lost 4 bases, J lost 7 bases, and 9 bases stayed unmatched. The CDR3 sequence is 16 residues long. CDR3 residues: CASSSRTSGGLMEQYF. CDR3 nucleotide sequence: TGTGCCAGCAGCTCCAGGACTAGCGGGGGGCTTATGGAGCAGTACTTC.

V is TRBV4-1 and J is TRBJ2-4, with D perhaps matching TRBD2 (5 bases). Looked up from germline, CDR1 is MGHRA and CDR2 is YSYEKL. This CDR3 comprises 14 residues. Trimming left V 0 bases short and J 6 bases short, with 9 bases between. In DNA, the CDR3 is TGCGCCAGCAGCCAAGACGGACTCGGAAACATTCAGTACTTC. It translates to CASSQDGLGNIQYF.

This chain joins TRBV7-8 and TRBJ2-7, with D possibly matching TRBD2 (6 bases). The length of the CDR3 is 16 residues. The germline V and J ends were trimmed by 0 bases and 4 bases, with 16 bases remaining between them. CDR1 is SGHVS and CDR2 is FQNEAQ in the germline V gene. The CDR3 sequence is CASSLAKGTGLYEQYF. In DNA, the CDR3 is TGTGCCAGCAGCTTAGCGAAAGGGACTGGGTTGTACGAGCAGTACTTC.

The CDR3 is CASSLASTLHTEAFF. As DNA, the CDR3 is TGTGCCAGCAGCTTGGCCTCGACGTTACACACTGAAGCTTTCTTT. The chain combines TRBV5-5 with TRBJ1-1; D unresolved. The ends were cut back, 0 bases at V and 3 bases at J, with 12 bases in the middle. Germline V gene data show CDR1 as SGHKS and CDR2 as YYEKEE (reference sequence). CDR3 length: 15 residues. Combining the CDR3 with reference TRBV5-5 and TRBJ1-1 gives the whole variable domain DAGVTQSPTHLIKTRGQQVTLRCSPISGHKSVSWYQQVLGQGPQFIFQYYEKEERGRGNFPDRFSARQFPNYSSELNVNALLLGDSALYLCASSLASTLHTEAFFGQGTRLTVV.